The next 26 T cell receptor beta chains were all read from a single sample in a study of blood T cell repertoires in COVID-19. Method: immunoSEQ multiplex PCR; TCRdb's copy keeps in-frame clones and lacks some. The table lists 250,000 to 350,000 clones, roughly 89% of them singletons, with less than 3% in the top ten. Sequencing input: peripheral blood. These receptors were collected from a woman aged 25 to 39 with active or convalescent COVID-19.

The V and J genes are TRBV5-5 and TRBJ2-3, with 10 bases that match TRBD2. V lost 0 bases, J lost 6 bases, and 10 bases stayed unmatched. This CDR3 region has 17 residues. Germline V gene lookup returns CDR1 SGHKS and CDR2 YYEKEE (reference sequence). The CDR3 nucleotides read TGTGCCAGCAGCTTGGAGGTGAGCGGGGGGGCCAAGGATACGCAGTATTTT. This encodes CASSLEVSGGAKDTQYF. The variable domain in full, with the rest retrieved from reference TRBV5-5 and TRBJ2-3, is DAGVTQSPTHLIKTRGQQVTLRCSPISGHKSVSWYQQVLGQGPQFIFQYYEKEERGRGNFPDRFSARQFPNYSSELNVNALLLGDSALYLCASSLEVSGGAKDTQYFGPGTRLTVL.

This clone has a single count. The genes are TRBV9 and TRBJ2-1; D is perhaps TRBD1 (6 bases). The germline V gene has CDR1 SGDLS and CDR2 YYNGEE. The CDR3 has 14 amino acids. V was trimmed by 4 bases and J by 10 bases, leaving 18 bases between them. Here the CDR3 reads CASSPRQDTGEQFF. The CDR3 nucleotides read TGTGCCAGCAGCCCAAGACAGGACACAGGAGAGCAGTTCTTC.

The chain joins TRBV19 to TRBJ1-2; 10 bases map to TRBD1. V dropped 5 bases and J dropped 8; count of bases not matched to a gene: 8. In germline, CDR1 is LNHDA, CDR2 SQIVND (reference sequence). The CDR3 sequence is 14 residues long. CDR3: CASSATGGAGGYTF. CDR3 in DNA: TGTGCCAGTAGTGCGACAGGGGGCGCGGGGGGCTACACCTTC.

The chain carries TRBV24-1 and TRBJ2-1; weak D call: TRBD1 (6 bases). This CDR3 spans 17 amino acids. V lost 2 bases to trimming and J lost 7 bases, with 20 bases between them. Germline CDR1 is KGHDR and CDR2 is SFDVKD. The CDR3 sequence is CATSDSRTGFGVNEQFF. The CDR3 DNA follows: TGTGCCACCAGTGATTCCCGAACAGGGTTCGGAGTGAATGAGCAGTTCTTC.

This clone appeared a single time. The genes are TRBV25-1 and TRBJ2-2, with D possibly matching TRBD2 (7 bases). V lost 7 bases and J 4 bases, leaving 13 bases between the germline ends. The CDR3 runs to 14 residues. Germline CDR1 MGHDK, CDR2 SYGVNS. The DNA for the CDR3 is TGTGCCAGCATGAAAGGGGGGGGCACCGGGGAGCTGTTTTTT. As protein: CASMKGGGTGELFF.

The chain carries TRBV4-3 and TRBJ1-6, with D hard to call. The V gene's germline CDR1 is LGHNA and CDR2 YSLEER. This CDR3 comprises 15 residues. V was shortened by 0 bases and J by 6 bases, with 9 bases between the two germline ends. The CDR3 sequence: CASSQDGAGNSPLHF. The CDR3 bases are TGCGCCAGCAGCCAAGACGGCGCGGGTAATTCACCCCTCCACTTT.

This sequence joins TRBV6-6 and TRBJ1-4; D gene unclear. Germline V gene lookup returns CDR1 MNHNY and CDR2 SVGAGI (reference sequence). The CDR3 has 10 amino acids. V was cut by 10 bases and J by 5 bases, with 5 bases left in between. CDR3 sequence: CATGNEKLFF. The CDR3 DNA sequence: TGTGCCACCGGGAATGAAAAACTGTTTTTT.

The J gene is TRBJ1-6, the V gene TRBV11-2; 9 positions agree with TRBD1. This CDR3 comprises 16 residues. CDR1 is SGHAT and CDR2 is FQNNGV in the germline V gene. After removal of 0 bases from V and 6 bases from J, the junction contained 3 bases not matched to a gene. DNA for the CDR3: TGTGCCAGCAGCTTAGACGGGACAGGGTCTAATTCACCCCTCCACTTT. Translating it yields CASSLDGTGSNSPLHF.

The chain employs TRBV29-1 and TRBJ1-1; D is ambiguous. The CDR3 covers 11 residues. The V gene lost 7 bases and the J gene lost 1 base, with 7 bases spanning the gap. Germline assignment: CDR1 SQVTM and CDR2 ANQGSEA. This CDR3 is CSGRKNTEAFF. The CDR3 DNA reads as TGCAGCGGCAGGAAGAACACTGAAGCTTTCTTT.

This chain links TRBV6-5 with TRBJ1-1; 7 positions agree with TRBD1. Germline loops: CDR1 MNHEY, CDR2 SVGAGI. J lost 3 bases, V lost 2 bases, and 9 bases had no gene match. This CDR3 has 16 residues. CDR3 sequence reads: CASSYNRLGGHTEAFF. The CDR3 DNA is TGTGCCAGCAGTTACAATCGGTTAGGGGGCCACACTGAAGCTTTCTTT.

This sequence joins TRBV30 and TRBJ1-2; possibly TRBD1 for D (5 bases). V was shortened by 7 bases and J by 5 bases, with 17 bases between the two germline ends. Per the germline V gene, CDR1 is GTSNPN and CDR2 is SVGIG (reference sequence). This CDR3 is built from 13 residues. The CDR3 region has the DNA TGTGCCTCTCTATGGAGGGGCGGTTATGGCTACACCTTC. Translated, it gives CASLWRGGYGYTF.

This rearrangement joins TRBV19 to TRBJ2-2; tentatively, D is TRBD1 (5 bases). CDR3 length: 16 amino acids. The germline CDR1 and CDR2 sequences are LNHDA and SQIVND (reference sequence). Deletions cut 5 bases from V and 5 bases from J, with 18 bases between. This chain's CDR3 is CASSVQVLGSTGELFF. DNA of the CDR3: TGTGCCAGTAGTGTACAGGTCCTAGGGTCTACCGGGGAGCTGTTTTTT.

The rearrangement joins TRBV18 to TRBJ1-1; D gene uncertain. Trimming took 6 bases from V and 3 from J, leaving 17 bases between them. Germline CDR1 reads KGHSH; CDR2 reads LQKENI. The CDR3 contains 15 residues. CDR3 in DNA: TGTGCCAGCTCCCCCTCCACGGGGATGGACACTGAAGCTTTCTTT. It translates to CASSPSTGMDTEAFF. The complete variable domain, with remaining parts taken from reference TRBV18 and TRBJ1-1, reads NAGVMQNPRHLVRRRGQEARLRCSPMKGHSHVYWYRQLPEEGLKFMVYLQKENIIDESGMPKERFSAEFPKEGPSILRIQQVVRGDSAAYFCASSPSTGMDTEAFFGQGTRLTVV.

Comment on this clone: Mismatch with germline at one junction end may stem from a read error. The CDR3 loop reads CASSSRQGWGF. The CDR3, as DNA: TGTGCCAGCAGTTCCCGACAGGGTTGGGGGTTT. The rearrangement links TRBV28 to TRBJ1-3; 7 bases align to TRBD1. Germline values: CDR1 MDHEN, CDR2 SYDVKM. CDR3 length: 11 residues.

This chain uses TRBV30 with TRBJ1-2; tentatively, D is TRBD1 (6 bases). Germline CDR1 and CDR2: GTSNPN and SVGIG (reference sequence). This CDR3 is 15 amino acids long. V was clipped by 1 base and J by 8 bases, with 20 bases between them. CDR3 nucleotide sequence: TGTGCCTGGAGTGCCCCCCAATACGGACAGTCCGGCTACACCTTC. Translated: CAWSAPQYGQSGYTF. Combining the CDR3 with reference TRBV30 and TRBJ1-2 gives the whole variable domain SQTIHQWPATLVQPVGSPLSLECTVEGTSNPNLYWYRQAAGRGLQLLFYSVGIGQISSEVPQNLSASRPQDRQFILSSKKLLLSDSGFYLCAWSAPQYGQSGYTFGSGTRLTVV.

This rearrangement joins TRBV4-1 to TRBJ1-5; maybe TRBD1 (5 bases). Trimming left V 3 bases short and J 0 bases short, with 12 bases between. Per germline, CDR1 MGHRA and CDR2 YSYEKL. The CDR3 sequence is 16 residues long. The CDR3 nucleotides are TGCGCCAGCAGCCAGTCCCAGGGTTATAGCAATCAGCCCCAGCATTTT. Protein sequence: CASSQSQGYSNQPQHF.

The V gene is TRBV10-3, the J gene TRBJ2-1, with 11 bases that match TRBD2. V shed 5 bases, J shed 4 bases, and the junction held 10 bases outside the gene matches. The CDR3 contains 17 residues. Germline V gene lookup returns CDR1 ENHRY and CDR2 SYGVKD. CDR3 protein: CAISNSPGLAEYNEQFF. CDR3 in DNA: TGTGCCATCAGTAACTCCCCGGGACTAGCGGAATACAATGAGCAGTTCTTC.

This clone was recorded once. The chain couples TRBV20-1 to TRBJ1-2; TRBD1 matches at 7 bases. The CDR3 sequence is 11 residues long. Germline V CDR1 and CDR2: DFQATT, SNEGSKA (reference sequence). The trim removed 6 bases at V and 8 bases at J, leaving 6 bases unmatched. The CDR3 coding sequence is TGCAGTGCCCCGGACAGGTCGGGCTACACCTTC. It translates to CSAPDRSGYTF.

The chain couples TRBV29-1 to TRBJ1-2, with 9 bases aligning to TRBD1. The CDR3 has 17 residues. Losses at the gene ends were 1 base for V and 4 bases for J; bases not matched to a gene: 13. The germline gives CDR1 SQVTM, CDR2 ANQGSEA. DNA of the CDR3: TGCAGCGTTGAAGGTCCGGGACAGGGATCCGGAAGCTATGGCTACACCTTC. Translation gives CSVEGPGQGSGSYGYTF.

V and J are TRBV6-2 or TRBV6-3 and TRBJ2-7, with 8 bases lining up with TRBD1. Germline loops: CDR1 MNHEY, CDR2 SVGEGT. The CDR3 runs 14 residues. Trimming cost V 6 bases and J 6 bases; bases outside gene matches: 10. The CDR3 is CASSSGQGDTEQYF. DNA for the CDR3: TGTGCCAGCAGCTCAGGACAGGGAGACACCGAGCAGTACTTC.

The chain has TRBV6-1 and TRBJ1-2; 10 positions agree with TRBD1. Germline loops: CDR1 MNHNS, CDR2 SASEGT. V shed 2 bases and J 4 bases; nucleotides not matched to a gene: 7. The CDR3 has 16 amino acids. The CDR3: CASSEPPDRGFYGYTF. As DNA, the CDR3 is TGTGCCAGCAGTGAACCCCCGGACAGGGGGTTCTATGGCTACACCTTC.

The rearrangement links TRBV24-1 to TRBJ1-1, with 7 bases that match TRBD1. There are 12 residues in the CDR3. The V gene end was trimmed by 6 bases and the J gene end by 3 bases; junction bases not matched to a gene: 0. The germline gives CDR1 KGHDR, CDR2 SFDVKD. The CDR3, as DNA: TGTGCCACCAGTCAGGGGGACACTGAAGCTTTCTTT. Amino acids: CATSQGDTEAFF.

V usage is TRBV3-1 (or the pseudogene TRBV3-2) and J usage is TRBJ1-1; a possible D gene is TRBD1 (6 bases). Trimming cost V 2 bases and J 1 base, with 14 bases left between them. The germline gives CDR1 LGHDT, CDR2 YNNKEL (reference sequence). The CDR3 has 16 amino acids. The CDR3: CASSQFGRGRNTEAFF. DNA for the CDR3: TGTGCCAGCAGCCAATTCGGCAGGGGAAGGAACACTGAAGCTTTCTTT.

This clone has just a few counts. J is TRBJ1-1 and V is TRBV18; TRBD1 agrees at 7 bases. The V and J ends lost 3 bases and 5 bases, in that order; junction bases with no gene match: 3. Germline CDR1 KGHSH, CDR2 LQKENI. The CDR3 runs 13 residues. The CDR3 is CASSPGQTTEAFF. The CDR3 DNA reads as TGTGCCAGCTCACCGGGACAGACGACTGAAGCTTTCTTT.

CDR3 in DNA: TGTGCCTGGCGGACAGGGAGCCCCAATTCACCCCTCCACTTT. It yields the protein CAWRTGSPNSPLHF. The gene calls are TRBV30 and TRBJ1-6; TRBD1 agrees at 8 bases. The V gene end was trimmed by 5 bases and the J gene end by 7 bases; junction bases not matched to a gene: 7. CDR1 GTSNPN and CDR2 SVGIG come from the germline V gene (reference sequence). This CDR3 region has 14 residues.

The chain carries TRBV7-9 and TRBJ2-7; 9 bases fit TRBD2. Per the germline V gene, CDR1 is SEHNR and CDR2 is FQNEAQ (reference sequence). V was pared by 4 bases and J by 1 base, with 5 bases of the junction left unmatched. This CDR3 has 15 amino acids. CDR3 in amino acids: CASSSTSGRSYEQYF. CDR3 nucleotide sequence: TGTGCCAGCAGCTCCACTAGCGGGCGGTCCTACGAGCAGTACTTC. The whole variable domain, filled in from reference TRBV7-9 and TRBJ2-7, reads DTGVSQNPRHKITKRGQNVTFRCDPISEHNRLYWYRQTLGQGPEFLTYFQNEAQLEKSRLLSDRFSAERPKGSFSTLEIQRTEQGDSAMYLCASSSTSGRSYEQYFGPGTRLTVT.